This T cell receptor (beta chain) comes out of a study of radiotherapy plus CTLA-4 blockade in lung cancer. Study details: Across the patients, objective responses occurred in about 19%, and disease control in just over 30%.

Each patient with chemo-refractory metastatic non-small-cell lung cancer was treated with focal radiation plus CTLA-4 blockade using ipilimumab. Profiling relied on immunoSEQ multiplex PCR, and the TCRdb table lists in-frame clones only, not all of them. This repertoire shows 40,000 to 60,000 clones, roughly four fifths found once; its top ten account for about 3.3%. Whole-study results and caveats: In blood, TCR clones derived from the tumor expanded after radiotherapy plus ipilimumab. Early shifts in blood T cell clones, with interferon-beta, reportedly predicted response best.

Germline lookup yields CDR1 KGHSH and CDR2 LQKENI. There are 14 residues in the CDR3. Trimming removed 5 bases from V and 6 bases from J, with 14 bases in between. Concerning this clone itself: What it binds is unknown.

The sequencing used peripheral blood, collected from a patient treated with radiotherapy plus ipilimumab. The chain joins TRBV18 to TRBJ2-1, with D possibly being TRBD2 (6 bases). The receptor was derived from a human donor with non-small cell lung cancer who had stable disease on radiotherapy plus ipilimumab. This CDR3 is CASSSLRGGNEQFF. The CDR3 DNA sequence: TGTGCCAGCTCATCGCTCCGGGGAGGCAATGAGCAGTTCTTC.